This entry lists 9 T cell receptor beta chains sequenced from one sample in a study of CD8+ T cells in alopecia areata. RNA was extracted and reverse transcribed into cDNA as the sequencing template. TCRdb's copy holds only in-frame clones and misses some; the assay was immunoSEQ multiplex PCR. The profile shows hundreds of thousands of clones, about 68% of them singletons. The sequencing here drew on CD4+ T cells sorted from blood, taken at week 0. The origin of the receptors is a human donor with alopecia areata.

The chain is built from TRBV7-9 and TRBJ2-3; D not resolved. Trimming pared 7 bases from V and 2 bases from J, leaving 10 bases between. Per germline, CDR1 SEHNR and CDR2 FQNEAQ (reference sequence). The CDR3 is 13 amino acids. The CDR3 protein is CASNGRTTDTQYF. As DNA, the CDR3 is TGTGCCAGCAACGGCAGGACCACAGATACGCAGTATTTT.

The chain recombines TRBV5-1 with TRBJ2-3, with 12 positions matching TRBD2. This CDR3 is 16 amino acids long. The germline V gene has CDR1 SGHRS and CDR2 YFSETQ. Germline trimming cut 5 bases from V and 2 bases from J; bases unmatched to any gene: 6. The CDR3, as DNA: TGCGCCAGCAGTCCTAGACTAGCGGGGGCCACAGATACGCAGTATTTT. This codes for CASSPRLAGATDTQYF.

In this sample, this clone turned up a few times. The chain is built from TRBV5-6 and TRBJ2-6; D gene unclear. CDR1 SGHDT and CDR2 YYEEEE come from the germline V gene. V was shortened by 8 bases and J by 1 base, with 10 bases between the two germline ends. The CDR3 covers 14 residues. The CDR3 spells CASGRVSGANVLTF. CDR3 DNA sequence: TGTGCCAGTGGAAGAGTGTCTGGGGCCAACGTCCTGACTTTC.

This clone was seen a few times. This CDR3 reads CASSFYEQYF. For the CDR3, the DNA is TGTGCCAGCAGCTTCTACGAGCAGTACTTC. The V call is TRBV7-2, the J call TRBJ2-7, with D unclear. The CDR3 sequence is 10 residues long. Germline lookup yields CDR1 SGHTA and CDR2 FQGNSA. V was shortened by 3 bases and J by 3 bases, with 0 bases between the two germline ends.

V usage is TRBV5-1 and J usage is TRBJ2-5; 11 bases align to TRBD1. V shed 4 bases and J 7 bases; nucleotides not matched to a gene: 15. Germline V gene lookup returns CDR1 SGHRS and CDR2 YFSETQ. The CDR3 has 17 amino acids. This CDR3 reads CASSVNRLDRGPRTQYF. CDR3 sequence (DNA): TGCGCCAGCAGCGTGAACCGGTTGGACAGGGGGCCGAGGACCCAGTACTTC.

The gene calls are TRBV9 and TRBJ1-2; no firm D call. The CDR3 runs 17 residues. Trimming stripped 0 bases from V and 8 bases from J, with 23 bases between. CDR1 is SGDLS and CDR2 is YYNGEE in the germline V gene. The CDR3 here is CASSVGSSTAPVGGYTF. CDR3 in DNA: TGTGCCAGCAGCGTAGGAAGTAGTACAGCACCAGTGGGAGGCTACACCTTC.

J is TRBJ1-1 and V is TRBV5-1, with D uncertain. Looked up from germline, CDR1 is SGHRS and CDR2 is YFSETQ. Trimming removed 0 bases at V and 5 bases at J, with 11 bases between. CDR3 length equals 14 residues. This chain's CDR3 is CASSLESSMTEAFF. The DNA of the CDR3 is TGCGCCAGCAGCTTGGAGAGCTCGATGACTGAAGCTTTCTTT.

The chain joins TRBV30 to TRBJ2-3; D may be TRBD1 (6 bases). Germline V gene sequence: CDR1 GTSNPN, CDR2 SVGIG (reference sequence). V dropped 5 bases and J dropped 0 bases, with 9 bases sitting between them. CDR3 length: 13 residues. The DNA for the CDR3 is TGTGCCTGGCACAGGGTGAGCACAGATACGCAGTATTTT. Translating it yields CAWHRVSTDTQYF.

The chain joins TRBV5-6 to TRBJ2-5; 13 bases match TRBD2. The CDR3 spans 16 residues. J gave up 3 bases and V 3 bases, and 5 bases lay outside the gene matches. Looked up from germline, CDR1 is SGHDT and CDR2 is YYEEEE. In DNA, the CDR3 is TGTGCCAGCAGCTCGAAAGGACTAGCGGGGGAAGAGACCCAGTACTTC. This sequence encodes CASSSKGLAGEETQYF.